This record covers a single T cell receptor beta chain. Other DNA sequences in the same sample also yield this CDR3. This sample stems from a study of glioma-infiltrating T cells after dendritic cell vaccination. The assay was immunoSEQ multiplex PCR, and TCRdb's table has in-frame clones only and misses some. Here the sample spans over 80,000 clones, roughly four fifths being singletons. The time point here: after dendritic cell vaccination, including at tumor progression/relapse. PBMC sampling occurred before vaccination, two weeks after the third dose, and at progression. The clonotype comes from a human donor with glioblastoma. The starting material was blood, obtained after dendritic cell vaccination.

For the CDR3, the DNA is TGCGCCAGCAGCTTGGAGGGGTCTGGAAACACCATATATTTT. Amino acid sequence: CASSLEGSGNTIYF. The rearrangement uses TRBV5-1 and TRBJ1-3, with D possibly being TRBD1 (5 bases). Trimming removed 0 bases at V and 1 base at J, with 5 bases between. Germline CDR1 reads SGHRS; CDR2 reads YFSETQ. The CDR3 contains 14 residues. The full variable domain, its missing parts supplied by reference TRBV5-1 and TRBJ1-3, is KAGVTQTPRYLIKTRGQQVTLSCSPISGHRSVSWYQQTPGQGLQFLFEYFSETQRNKGNFPGRFSGRQFSNSRSEMNVSTLELGDSALYLCASSLEGSGNTIYFGEGSWLTVV.